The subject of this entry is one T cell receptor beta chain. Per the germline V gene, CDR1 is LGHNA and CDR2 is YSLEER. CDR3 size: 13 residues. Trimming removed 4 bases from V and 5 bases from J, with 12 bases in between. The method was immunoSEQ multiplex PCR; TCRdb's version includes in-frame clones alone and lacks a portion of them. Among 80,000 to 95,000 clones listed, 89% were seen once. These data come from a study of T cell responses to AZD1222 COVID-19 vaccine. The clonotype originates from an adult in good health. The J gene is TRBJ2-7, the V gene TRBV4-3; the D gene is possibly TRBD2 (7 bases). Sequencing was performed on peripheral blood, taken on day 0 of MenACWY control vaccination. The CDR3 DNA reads TGCGCCAGCAGCCCGGCGGGGGCCCACGAGCAGTACTTC. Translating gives CASSPAGAHEQYF.